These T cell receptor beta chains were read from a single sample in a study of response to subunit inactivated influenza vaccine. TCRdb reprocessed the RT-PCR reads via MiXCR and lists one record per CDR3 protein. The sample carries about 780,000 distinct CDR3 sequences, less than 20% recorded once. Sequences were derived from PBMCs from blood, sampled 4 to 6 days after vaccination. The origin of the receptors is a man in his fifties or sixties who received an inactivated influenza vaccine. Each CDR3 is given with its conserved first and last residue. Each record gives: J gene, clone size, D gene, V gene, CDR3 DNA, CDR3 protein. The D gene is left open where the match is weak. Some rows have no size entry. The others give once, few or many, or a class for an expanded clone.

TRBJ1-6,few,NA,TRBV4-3,TGCGCCAGCAGCCAACAGGGCGAGAGGTCACCCCTCCACTTT,CASSQQGERSPLHF
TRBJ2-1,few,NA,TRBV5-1,TGCGCCAGCAGCTTCAAGGAGGGGGCGCGTAATGAGCAGTTCTTC,CASSFKEGARNEQFF
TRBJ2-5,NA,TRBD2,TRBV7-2,TGTGCCAGCAGCACACTAGCGGGAGGCGGAGGGGAGACCCAGTACTTC,CASSTLAGGGGETQYF
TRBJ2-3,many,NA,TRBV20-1,TGCAGTGCTAGAGATCTTGGGGGGTGGAGCACAGATACGCAGTATTTT,CSARDLGGWSTDTQYF
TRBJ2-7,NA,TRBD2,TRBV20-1,TGCAGTGCTAACGACCCCGGGACTAGCGCCTCCTACGAGCAGTACTTC,CSANDPGTSASYEQYF
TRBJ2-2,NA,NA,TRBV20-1,TGCAGTGCTATGGTTGGGGACACCGGGGAGCTGTTTTTT,CSAMVGDTGELFF
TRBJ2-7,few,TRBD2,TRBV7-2,TGTGCCAGCAGCTTAGCTGGCGGGAGGAGGAACGAGCAGTACTTC,CASSLAGGRRNEQYF
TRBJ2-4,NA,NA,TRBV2,TGTGCCAGCAGTGCGCGACAAGAATTAGCCAAAAACATTCAGTACTTC,CASSARQELAKNIQYF
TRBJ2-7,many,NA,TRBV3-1,TGTGCCAGCAGCCCTAGATGGGACGAGCAGTACTTC,CASSPRWDEQYF
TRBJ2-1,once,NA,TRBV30,TGTGCCTGGAGTGTAGGGGGCTACAATGAGCAGTTCTTC,CAWSVGGYNEQFF
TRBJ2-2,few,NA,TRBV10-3,TGTGCCATCAGTGAAAGGGGGGAGCTGTTTTTT,CAISERGELFF
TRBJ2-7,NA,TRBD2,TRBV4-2,TGTGCCAGCAGCCAAGATCTTCCGGGACTAGCGGCCTACGAGCAGTACTTC,CASSQDLPGLAAYEQYF
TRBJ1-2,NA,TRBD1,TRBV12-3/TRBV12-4,TGTGCCAGCAGTTTTAACAGGGGAGGTGGCTACACCTTC,CASSFNRGGGYTF
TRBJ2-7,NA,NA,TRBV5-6,TGTGCCAGCAGCCGCCCAGGCAGACTGGTAGTGTACGAGCAGTACTTC,CASSRPGRLVVYEQYF
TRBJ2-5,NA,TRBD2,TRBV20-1,TGCAGTGCTAGAGTAGCGGGGCAAGAGACCCAGTACTTC,CSARVAGQETQYF
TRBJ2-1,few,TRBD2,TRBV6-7,TGTGCCAGCAGTTACGCCCGGGGGGTGCTTTGTAATGAGCAGTTCTTC,CASSYARGVLCNEQFF
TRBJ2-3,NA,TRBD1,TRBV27,TGTGCCAGCAGTTTAACAGGGGGCGCAGCAGATACGCAGTATTTT,CASSLTGGAADTQYF